These 11 T cell receptor beta chains were all obtained from the same sample, sequenced in a study of T cell clonality in common variable immunodeficiency. Generated by immunoSEQ multiplex PCR, the TCRdb table keeps only in-frame clones and is missing some. The sample is made up of approximately 50,000 clones, none counted only once. The sequenced sample was peripheral blood mononuclear cells. These receptors all come from a person aged 18 to 75 in good health.

This clone appeared many times. The read stops 3 residues short of the end of the CDR3; the missing end is completed from the germline J gene. The V and J genes are TRBV19 and TRBJ2-3; weak D call: TRBD2 (5 bases). V was pared by 4 bases and J by 2 bases, with 10 bases between. CDR1 and CDR2 (germline): LNHDA, SQIVND (reference sequence). The CDR3 is 14 residues long. The CDR3 here is CASSSGLHTDTQYF. The covered CDR3 bases are TGTGCCAGTAGTAGCGGGCTACACACAGATACG. Drawing the rest from reference TRBV19 and TRBJ2-3, the complete variable domain is DGGITQSPKYLFRKEGQNVTLSCEQNLNHDAMYWYRQDPGQGLRLIYYSQIVNDFQKGDIAEGYSVSREKKESFPLTVTSAQKNPTAFYLCASSSGLHTDTQYFGPGTRLTVL.

This clone has at least ten counts. The read is 3 residues too short to cover the CDR3 end, so that end is filled in from the germline J gene. The V call is TRBV18, the J call TRBJ2-6, with a possible D match to TRBD2 (6 bases). CDR3 length: 17 amino acids. Germline CDR1 KGHSH, CDR2 LQKENI. With 1 base removed from V and 4 bases from J, the gap between germline ends came to 14 bases. The CDR3 protein is CASSPLYRGTGANVLTF. CDR3 bases read: TGTGCCAGCTCACCACTTTACCGGGGGACCGGGGCCAACGTC.

This clone was observed at least ten times. Read sequence stops 3 residues before the CDR3 end, and the germline J gene provides the missing end. The rearrangement uses TRBV28 and TRBJ2-7; D unresolved. Germline CDR1 reads MDHEN; CDR2 reads SYDVKM. The CDR3 runs to 13 residues. Trimming shortened V by 4 bases and J by 2 bases, and 9 bases separated the two germline ends. The sequenced CDR3 bases are TGTGCCAGCAGTTCCCAGACAACCTACGAG. Residues: CASSSQTTYE. In full, the CDR3 reads CASSSQTTYEQYF.

This clone was seen repeatedly, ten times or more. The CDR3 is cut off 3 residues early in the read; its end comes from the germline J gene. The gene calls are TRBV14 and TRBJ1-2, with a possible D match to TRBD1 (5 bases). This CDR3 is 14 amino acids long. Germline V gives CDR1 SGHDN, CDR2 FVKESK. Incomplete CDR3 DNA: TGTGCCAGCAGCCTAACGGGCCTTACAGGCGGC. Its protein is CASSLTGLTGG. The full CDR3 reads CASSLTGLTGGYTF.

This clone was seen many times. The read stops 3 residues short of the end of the CDR3; the missing end is completed from the germline J gene. The V and J genes are TRBV29-1 and TRBJ1-5; D not certain. Germline CDR1 and CDR2: SQVTM and ANQGSEA. CDR3 length equals 14 residues. The V end lost 4 bases, the J end lost 0 bases, and 10 bases lay between the germline ends. The sequenced part of the CDR3 DNA is TGCAGCGTTGGGGCAGAATATAGCAATCAGCCC. It translates to CSVGAEYSNQP. The whole CDR3 protein reads CSVGAEYSNQPQHF. Full variable domain (missing parts from reference TRBV29-1 and TRBJ1-5): SAVISQKPSRDICQRGTSLTIQCQVDSQVTMMFWYRQQPGQSLTLIATANQGSEATYESGFVIDKFPISRPNLTFSTLTVSNMSPEDSSIYLCSVGAEYSNQPQHFGDGTRLSIL.

This clone was recorded many times. The read finishes 3 residues shy of the CDR3 end, and the germline J gene is used to complete it. The V gene is TRBV20-1, the J gene TRBJ2-5; either TRBD1 or TRBD2 may fit D (7 bases each). Trimming cost V 6 bases and J 5 bases, with 22 bases left between them. The germline CDR1 and CDR2 sequences are DFQATT and SNEGSKA (reference sequence). The CDR3 has 15 amino acids. The CDR3 bases that were read are TGCAGTGCGGACCGAGGGGGCGGGAGAGCGGAGACC. It translates to CSADRGGGRAET. The CDR3 in its entirety is CSADRGGGRAETQYF.

This clone has ten or more counts. The read terminates 3 residues ahead of where the CDR3 ends, so the germline J gene completes it. The rearrangement joins TRBV30 to TRBJ1-4; D may be TRBD1 (6 bases). The V gene's germline CDR1 is GTSNPN and CDR2 SVGIG (reference sequence). The CDR3 runs to 14 residues. Partial CDR3 DNA: TGTGCCTGGAGTCTCACTTTTAACCAGGGGAAA. Protein sequence: CAWSLTFNQGK. The whole CDR3 protein is CAWSLTFNQGKLFF.

There are many counts of this clone. The CDR3 goes on 3 residues after the read ends, and that part is filled in from the germline J gene. The V gene is TRBV5-4, the J gene TRBJ2-3, with D unclear. V shed 0 bases and J shed 4 bases, with 6 bases lying between them. The CDR3 contains 13 residues. Per germline, CDR1 SGHNT and CDR2 YYREEE (reference sequence). CDR3 in amino acids: CASSLDSPDTQYF. The sequenced part of the CDR3 DNA is TGTGCCAGCAGCTTGGACTCCCCAGATACG.

This clone has only a few counts. The read halts 3 residues ahead of the CDR3 end, with the missing end drawn from the germline J gene. This chain links TRBV7-6 with TRBJ1-1; D is uncertain. Germline CDR1 and CDR2: SGHVS and FNYEAQ. This CDR3 comprises 16 residues. The V end lost 1 base, the J end lost 3 bases, and 15 bases lay between the germline ends. CDR3 DNA, as far as it was read: TGTGCCAGCAGCTTAGGGGCAGGAGGACTACACACTGAA. This gives the protein CASSLGAGGLHTE. The CDR3 as a whole reads CASSLGAGGLHTEAFF.

In its sample, this clone was seen many times. The read comes to an end 3 residues before the CDR3 does, leaving the germline J gene to fill in the end. This chain links TRBV7-3 with TRBJ2-2; TRBD2 is a possible D gene (5 bases). CDR3 length: 14 residues. The V end was cut by 0 bases, the J end by 5 bases, with 7 bases between. CDR1 and CDR2 from the germline V gene are SGHTA and FQGTGA. CDR3 in amino acids: CASSLTGGTGELFF. CDR3 DNA (partial): TGTGCCAGCAGCTTAACGGGCGGGACCGGGGAG.

This clone was found many times. The read ends 3 residues early relative to the CDR3; the germline J gene fills the gap. The rearrangement joins TRBV7-8 to TRBJ2-1, with D maybe TRBD1 (6 bases). Germline V CDR1 and CDR2: SGHVS, FQNEAQ. The CDR3 covers 15 residues. Trimming pared 3 bases from V and 4 bases from J, leaving 13 bases between. Partial CDR3 DNA: TGTGCCAGCAGCTTTCAGGGGCGAGGATACAATGAG. This translates into CASSFQGRGYNE. The whole CDR3 sequence reads CASSFQGRGYNEQFF. Full variable domain (rest looked up from reference TRBV7-8 and TRBJ2-1): GAGVSQSPRYKVAKRGQDVALRCDPISGHVSLFWYQQALGQGPEFLTYFQNEAQLDKSGLPSDRFFAERPEGSVSTLKIQRTQQEDSAVYLCASSFQGRGYNEQFFGPGTRLTVL.